Following are 28 T cell receptor beta chains from one sample sequenced in a study of shared clonotypes between healthy human individuals. The protocol was immunoSEQ multiplex PCR, while the TCRdb copy is restricted to in-frame clones and leaves out a portion. Among more than 2 million clones listed, just over 90% were seen once. The naive CD8 fraction comprised CD45RO-negative cells positively selected for CCR7 and excluded terminally differentiated effector memory CD45RA+ cells. The sequenced sample consisted of naive CD8+ T cells from PBMCs. Every receptor here comes from a young man in good health. Some clones in this sample may be carry-over from other donors' samples.

This clone came up a few times. Additional DNA sequences in this sample encode the identical CDR3. The gene calls are TRBV9 and TRBJ1-1; D call uncertain. This CDR3 is built from 12 residues. Per germline, CDR1 SGDLS and CDR2 YYNGEE. Deletions cut 3 bases from V and 4 bases from J, with 7 bases between. The CDR3 DNA follows: TGTGCCAGCAGCGCGGGAGGCACTGAAGCTTTCTTT. This translates into CASSAGGTEAFF.

The gene calls are TRBV28 and TRBJ2-1; TRBD2 might be the D (7 bases). Trimming took off 5 bases at V and 7 bases at J, with 18 bases between the two ends. The CDR3 runs to 15 residues. CDR1 is MDHEN, CDR2 SYDVKM, per germline. In DNA form, the CDR3 reads TGTGCCAGCAGTCCGCCTGAGGGAGGGGGGAATGAGCAGTTCTTC. Translated, it gives CASSPPEGGGNEQFF. Drawing the rest from reference TRBV28 and TRBJ2-1, the complete variable domain is DVKVTQSSRYLVKRTGEKVFLECVQDMDHENMFWYRQDPGLGLRLIYFSYDVKMKEKGDIPEGYSVSREKKERFSLILESASTNQTSMYLCASSPPEGGGNEQFFGPGTRLTVL.

The chain combines TRBV7-9 with TRBJ2-1, with 8 bases lining up with TRBD1. Unmatched junction bases numbered 6, after V lost 2 bases and J lost 6 bases. CDR3 length: 15 residues. The germline V gene has CDR1 SEHNR and CDR2 FQNEAQ (reference sequence). CDR3 nucleotide sequence: TGTGCCAGCAGCTTACGCACAGGGGGTTTCAATGAGCAGTTCTTC. Its protein product is CASSLRTGGFNEQFF. The full variable domain, rest sourced from reference TRBV7-9 and TRBJ2-1, is DTGVSQNPRHKITKRGQNVTFRCDPISEHNRLYWYRQTLGQGPEFLTYFQNEAQLEKSRLLSDRFSAERPKGSFSTLEIQRTEQGDSAMYLCASSLRTGGFNEQFFGPGTRLTVL.

The chain uses TRBV9 and TRBJ2-1, with D hard to call. This CDR3 has 13 residues. Looked up from germline, CDR1 is SGDLS and CDR2 is YYNGEE. V was shortened by 4 bases and J by 7 bases, with 12 bases between the two germline ends. The CDR3, as DNA: TGTGCCAGCAGCTCAGACCGGTGGAATGAGCAGTTCTTC. Encoded protein: CASSSDRWNEQFF.

The chain combines TRBV7-9 with TRBJ1-1; 10 bases map to TRBD1. Germline assignment: CDR1 SEHNR and CDR2 FQNEAQ (reference sequence). J gave up 11 bases and V 5 bases, and 5 bases lay outside the gene matches. CDR3 size: 12 residues. The CDR3 loop reads CASSGTGEEAFF. The CDR3 bases are TGTGCCAGCAGCGGGACAGGGGAGGAGGCTTTCTTT. Together with reference TRBV7-9 and TRBJ1-1, the CDR3 gives the full variable domain: DTGVSQNPRHKITKRGQNVTFRCDPISEHNRLYWYRQTLGQGPEFLTYFQNEAQLEKSRLLSDRFSAERPKGSFSTLEIQRTEQGDSAMYLCASSGTGEEAFFGQGTRLTVV.

The gene calls are TRBV19 and TRBJ1-2; D uncertain. CDR3 length equals 15 residues. V was clipped by 5 bases and J by 3 bases, with 16 bases between them. The germline V gene has CDR1 LNHDA and CDR2 SQIVND (reference sequence). The CDR3 region has the DNA TGTGCCAGTAGTCTCCTCTTCAGCCAGGACTATGGCTACACCTTC. Translation: CASSLLFSQDYGYTF.

This rearrangement joins TRBV6-6 to TRBJ2-7; TRBD2 is a possible D gene (6 bases). Trimming took off 5 bases at V and 5 bases at J, with 19 bases between the two ends. CDR3 length: 15 amino acids. Germline CDR1 MNHNY, CDR2 SVGAGI (reference sequence). The CDR3 bases are TGTGCCAGCAGTATCCTCCGGACTACTACGGACGAGCAGTACTTC. It translates to CASSILRTTTDEQYF.

A note on this clone: Other DNA variants within this sample encode the same CDR3. The chain carries TRBV6-5 and TRBJ1-1, with D maybe TRBD1 (5 bases). The V end was cut by 10 bases, the J end by 5 bases, with 11 bases between. The germline V gene has CDR1 MNHEY and CDR2 SVGAGI. There are 11 residues in the CDR3. CDR3 sequence (DNA): TGTGCCACAGGAGAGGGGACTGAAGCTTTCTTT. This translates into CATGEGTEAFF.

This chain joins TRBV7-9 and TRBJ2-5, with D perhaps being TRBD1 or TRBD2 (5 bases each). The germline V gene has CDR1 SEHNR and CDR2 FQNEAQ (reference sequence). The CDR3 is 12 amino acids. Between the trimmed V and J ends, which lost 5 bases and 10 bases, there was a span of 14 bases. The CDR3 here is CASSTTGTGQYF. CDR3 sequence (DNA): TGTGCCAGCAGCACGACCGGGACGGGCCAGTACTTC.

The genes are TRBV9 and TRBJ2-7, with 9 nucleotides matching TRBD1. There are 14 residues in the CDR3. The J segment lost 6 bases and the V segment lost 0 bases, leaving 4 bases of the junction unmatched. Germline CDR1 reads SGDLS; CDR2 reads YYNGEE. DNA of the CDR3: TGTGCCAGCAGCGTAGTCCGACAGGGGGGCGAGCAGTACTTC. It is translated as CASSVVRQGGEQYF.

The rearrangement uses TRBV28 and TRBJ1-5, with D possibly TRBD1 on 5 matching bases. V dropped 5 bases and J dropped 7 bases, with 15 bases sitting between them. This CDR3 is built from 14 residues. Germline loops: CDR1 MDHEN, CDR2 SYDVKM. The CDR3 nucleotides read TGTGCCAGCAGTCAATACAGGAGTAACCAGCCCCAGCATTTT. Amino acid sequence: CASSQYRSNQPQHF.

The CDR3 is CASSALLGLAIQETQYF. DNA of the CDR3: TGTGCCAGCAGCGCTCTACTAGGACTAGCGATACAAGAGACCCAGTACTTC. The genes are TRBV11-2 and TRBJ2-5; 9 positions agree with TRBD2. The CDR3 loop spans 17 amino acids. V dropped 5 bases and J dropped 2; count of bases not matched to a gene: 12. CDR1 and CDR2 (germline): SGHAT, FQNNGV.

This clone was detected a few times. The chain recombines TRBV7-9 with TRBJ2-7; the match to TRBD2 covers 10 bases. Trimming removed 5 bases from V and 2 bases from J; junction bases left unmatched: 9. The CDR3 sequence is 16 residues long. Germline values: CDR1 SEHNR, CDR2 FQNEAQ (reference sequence). In DNA, the CDR3 is TGTGCCAGCAGCCCATGGTCTAGCGGGAGACCCTACGAGCAGTACTTC. This translates into CASSPWSSGRPYEQYF.

The chain has TRBV27 and TRBJ2-5, with TRBD2 matching over 14 bases. CDR1 is MNHEY, CDR2 SMNVEV, per germline (reference sequence). Trimming cost V 3 bases and J 4 bases; bases outside gene matches: 4. The CDR3 consists of 16 residues. CDR3 in amino acids: CASSLSGTSGGETQYF. The CDR3 nucleotides read TGTGCCAGCAGTTTGTCCGGGACTAGCGGGGGAGAGACCCAGTACTTC.

V is TRBV6-1 and J is TRBJ2-7; tentative D call: TRBD2 (5 bases). The CDR3 has 18 residues. Trimming stripped 2 bases from V and 3 bases from J, with 23 bases between. The germline CDR1 and CDR2 sequences are MNHNS and SASEGT. The CDR3 DNA follows: TGTGCCAGCAGTGAAAAATACGCGACTACCGCAATTCTCTACGAGCAGTACTTC. Translating it yields CASSEKYATTAILYEQYF.

A remark on this clone: Other DNA sequences of this sample code for an identical CDR3. The chain carries TRBV27 and TRBJ2-7; D call uncertain. There are 14 residues in the CDR3. CDR1 and CDR2 (germline): MNHEY, SMNVEV (reference sequence). V gave up 3 bases and J gave up 2 bases, with 11 bases separating them. The CDR3 reads CASSFLDSPYEQYF. The CDR3 region has the DNA TGTGCCAGCAGTTTCTTGGATTCCCCCTACGAGCAGTACTTC.

The V call is TRBV4-1, the J call TRBJ2-6, with D maybe TRBD2 (6 bases). This CDR3 is 16 amino acids long. The ends were cut back, 1 base at V and 0 bases at J, with 7 bases in the middle. CDR1 and CDR2 from the germline V gene are MGHRA and YSYEKL. The CDR3 DNA reads as TGCGCCAGCAGCCAAGGGAGGGGCTCTGGGGCCAACGTCCTGACTTTC. The encoded protein is CASSQGRGSGANVLTF.

As to this clone: The identical CDR3 is also encoded by other nucleotide sequences in the sample. V gene TRBV5-1 combines with J gene TRBJ2-3; 10 positions match TRBD2. In germline, CDR1 is SGHRS, CDR2 YFSETQ. V dropped 0 bases and J dropped 4; count of bases not matched to a gene: 2. The CDR3 loop spans 15 amino acids. The CDR3 DNA is TGCGCCAGCAGCTTGGAGCGGGAGGGCCCAGATACGCAGTATTTT. It encodes CASSLEREGPDTQYF.

The chain uses TRBV11-3 and TRBJ1-3; D unclear. The germline gives CDR1 SGHNT, CDR2 YENEEA. V dropped 5 bases and J dropped 2 bases, with 13 bases sitting between them. CDR3 length: 15 amino acids. CDR3 sequence: CASSPGGYAGNTIYF. DNA of the CDR3: TGTGCCAGCAGCCCCGGAGGGTACGCTGGAAACACCATATATTTT.

CDR3 loop: CASSQEGVAGEGGDEQFF. CDR3 DNA sequence: TGCGCCAGCAGCCAAGAAGGCGTCGCGGGAGAGGGGGGGGATGAGCAGTTCTTC. The V call is TRBV4-3, the J call TRBJ2-1, with a tentative D call TRBD2 (7 bases). V was trimmed by 0 bases and J by 8 bases, leaving 23 bases between them. Germline V lookup: CDR1 LGHNA, CDR2 YSLEER. The length of the CDR3 is 18 residues.

The chain carries TRBV9 and TRBJ2-1; no definite D call. CDR3 length: 14 residues. V lost 4 bases and J 0 bases, leaving 8 bases between the germline ends. Germline V gives CDR1 SGDLS, CDR2 YYNGEE. CDR3 residues: CASSSAASYNEQFF. CDR3 DNA sequence: TGTGCCAGCAGCTCGGCGGCCTCCTACAATGAGCAGTTCTTC.

The V call is TRBV4-2, the J call TRBJ2-7; D is perhaps TRBD1 (6 bases). Per the germline V gene, CDR1 is LGHNA and CDR2 is YNFKEQ. There are 15 residues in the CDR3. Trimming pared 0 bases from V and 4 bases from J, leaving 13 bases between. CDR3 sequence (DNA): TGTGCCAGCAGCCAAGATCTAGGACAGCTTTACGAGCAGTACTTC. Its protein product is CASSQDLGQLYEQYF.

This chain connects TRBV27 to TRBJ2-1; 7 bases line up with TRBD2. CDR3 length: 16 amino acids. Germline CDR1 MNHEY, CDR2 SMNVEV (reference sequence). V lost 6 bases and J lost 2; bases outside the gene matches: 10. This chain's CDR3 is CASRWGGTSAYNEQFF. CDR3 bases: TGTGCCAGCAGATGGGGCGGTACTAGCGCCTACAATGAGCAGTTCTTC.

This clone was observed a few times. The genes are TRBV15 and TRBJ1-1, with no clear D. The CDR3 runs to 14 residues. Per the germline V gene, CDR1 is LNHNV and CDR2 is YYDKDF (reference sequence). Trimming shortened V by 4 bases and J by 2 bases, and 11 bases separated the two germline ends. The CDR3 DNA is TGTGCCACCAGCATCCCTCTCCACAACACTGAAGCTTTCTTT. This gives the protein CATSIPLHNTEAFF.

In regard to this clone: Other DNA sequences in the same sample also yield this CDR3. This chain joins TRBV9 and TRBJ1-1; D is unresolved. V lost 2 bases and J 1 base, leaving 6 bases between the germline ends. This CDR3 is 13 amino acids long. CDR1 SGDLS and CDR2 YYNGEE come from the germline V gene. The CDR3 bases are TGTGCCAGCAGCGTGGGCAGGAACACTGAAGCTTTCTTT. The encoded protein is CASSVGRNTEAFF.

The chain joins TRBV19 to TRBJ2-1, with D unresolved. The germline V gene has CDR1 LNHDA and CDR2 SQIVND (reference sequence). V lost 2 bases and J lost 2, with 10 bases in between. This CDR3 comprises 15 residues. The CDR3 nucleotides read TGTGCCAGTAGTATATTGTTCGGAGCCTACAATGAGCAGTTCTTC. Residues: CASSILFGAYNEQFF.

V and J are TRBV2 and TRBJ2-7, with TRBD2 identical over 13 bases. CDR3 length equals 15 residues. From germline, CDR1 is SNHLY and CDR2 FYNNEI. V shed 7 bases and J 6 bases; nucleotides not matched to a gene: 9. The CDR3 loop reads CASIPRTSGRGEQYF. For the CDR3, the DNA is TGTGCCAGCATCCCCCGGACTAGCGGGAGAGGCGAGCAGTACTTC.

The chain has TRBV5-1 and TRBJ2-1; the D gene could be TRBD1 or TRBD2 (5 bases each). The CDR3 extends over 16 amino acids. The germline V gene encodes CDR1 SGHRS and CDR2 YFSETQ. Trimming took 2 bases from V and 6 from J, leaving 18 bases between them. The CDR3 DNA reads as TGCGCCAGCAGCTTCCCTAGCAAGGGGAATCCCAATGAGCAGTTCTTC. Amino acids: CASSFPSKGNPNEQFF.